Below, 20 T cell receptor beta chains from the same sample are listed, as sequenced in a study of OX40 agonist ivuxolimab in advanced cancers. Clones were sequenced by immunoSEQ multiplex PCR, and TCRdb holds only the in-frame ones, with some missing. The sample has fewer than 85,000 clones, 85% to 90% seen once. The specimen comprised CD4+ or CD8+ T cells sorted from blood, sampled in a trial of the OX40 agonist ivuxolimab. Every receptor here comes from an adult with an advanced solid tumor such as melanoma, head and neck, liver or kidney cancer.

The chain couples TRBV27 to TRBJ1-1; 9 positions agree with TRBD1. Germline V gives CDR1 MNHEY, CDR2 SMNVEV (reference sequence). With V trimmed by 6 bases and J by 2 bases, 7 bases remained unmatched. CDR3 length: 15 amino acids. CDR3 sequence: CASRTSGQGNTEAFF. In DNA, the CDR3 is TGTGCCAGCAGGACTTCGGGACAGGGTAACACTGAAGCTTTCTTT.

This clone was seen a single time. The chain links TRBV5-1 to TRBJ2-7; D call uncertain. Looked up from germline, CDR1 is SGHRS and CDR2 is YFSETQ. The length of the CDR3 is 12 residues. The ends were cut back, 5 bases at V and 4 bases at J, with 10 bases in the middle. The CDR3: CASSLTAYEQYF. CDR3 sequence (DNA): TGCGCCAGCAGTCTTACGGCTTACGAGCAGTACTTC.

This clone was found once. The chain links TRBV28 to TRBJ1-5; D gene ambiguous. CDR1 MDHEN and CDR2 SYDVKM come from the germline V gene. The ends were cut back, 10 bases at V and 1 base at J, with 11 bases in the middle. The CDR3 runs 13 residues. The CDR3 sequence: CATQWASNQPQHF. Written as DNA, the CDR3 is TGTGCCACCCAGTGGGCGAGCAATCAGCCCCAGCATTTT.

This rearrangement joins TRBV19 to TRBJ1-5; 12 bases match TRBD1. Germline trimming cut 8 bases from V and 6 bases from J; bases unmatched to any gene: 5. The CDR3 is made up of 14 amino acids. Germline-derived CDR1 and CDR2 are LNHDA and SQIVND (reference sequence). The CDR3 region has the DNA TGTGCCAGTTCCGGGACAGGGGGCGGTCAGCCCCAGCATTTT. Its protein is CASSGTGGGQPQHF.

The rearrangement joins TRBV7-9 to TRBJ1-4; D uncertain. The CDR3 runs 15 residues. The germline V gene encodes CDR1 SEHNR and CDR2 FQNEAQ (reference sequence). The V gene lost 1 base and the J gene lost 4 bases, with 10 bases spanning the gap. CDR3 residues: CASSLDLKVNEKLFF. As DNA, the CDR3 is TGTGCCAGCAGCTTAGACCTCAAGGTTAATGAAAAACTGTTTTTT.

Details on this clone: The same CDR3 can be traced to other DNA sequences in this sample. CDR3 in amino acids: CASSEGQGSPRSPLHF. The CDR3 DNA sequence: TGTGCCAGCAGTGAAGGGCAGGGTTCCCCCCGTTCACCCCTCCACTTT. J is TRBJ1-6 and V is TRBV2, with D perhaps matching TRBD1 (5 bases). V lost 1 base to trimming and J lost 9 bases, with 16 bases between them. The CDR3 is 16 residues long. Looked up from germline, CDR1 is SNHLY and CDR2 is FYNNEI.

The chain uses TRBV4-3 and TRBJ1-2, with D possibly TRBD1 on 6 matching bases. The germline gives CDR1 LGHNA, CDR2 YSLEER. There are 14 residues in the CDR3. V lost 7 bases to trimming and J lost 2 bases, with 14 bases between them. CDR3 sequence: CASTSTDRNYGYTF. Written as DNA, the CDR3 is TGCGCCAGCACGTCGACCGACAGGAACTATGGCTACACCTTC.

The chain carries TRBV5-1 and TRBJ1-1; no clear D. Trimming shortened V by 0 bases and J by 5 bases, and 5 bases separated the two germline ends. The length of the CDR3 is 12 residues. Germline-derived CDR1 and CDR2 are SGHRS and YFSETQ. The CDR3 bases are TGCGCCAGCAGCTTGGACGGGACTGAAGCTTTCTTT. It encodes CASSLDGTEAFF.

The genes are TRBV7-3 and TRBJ2-1; no reliable D call. Per germline, CDR1 SGHTA and CDR2 FQGTGA. V shed 6 bases and J shed 0 bases, with 12 bases lying between them. The CDR3 contains 15 residues. The CDR3 nucleotides are TGTGCCAGCAGTTCAAGAGGCAGCTCCTACAATGAGCAGTTCTTC. Translated, it gives CASSSRGSSYNEQFF.

The CDR3 DNA reads TGTGCCAGCAGCCCTGGGGGGTCTACAGATACGCAGTATTTT. It yields the protein CASSPGGSTDTQYF. The chain couples TRBV6-5 to TRBJ2-3; TRBD2 is a possible D gene (6 bases). CDR3 size: 14 residues. The V and J ends lost 6 bases and 3 bases respectively, with 13 bases between them. Germline CDR1 reads MNHEY; CDR2 reads SVGAGI.

CDR3 amino acids: CASSQTEGPQETQYF. As DNA, the CDR3 is TGCGCCAGCAGCCAAACCGAGGGCCCCCAAGAGACCCAGTACTTC. The chain combines TRBV4-1 with TRBJ2-5; D possibly corresponds to TRBD2 (5 bases). The V end was cut by 2 bases, the J end by 1 base, with 11 bases between. CDR1 MGHRA and CDR2 YSYEKL come from the germline V gene. This CDR3 has 15 residues.

This chain connects TRBV6-1 to TRBJ2-3; perhaps TRBD2 as D (6 bases). The CDR3 runs to 14 residues. CDR1 MNHNS and CDR2 SASEGT come from the germline V gene. The V end was cut by 6 bases, the J end by 3 bases, with 13 bases between. CDR3 region: CASSLGRGTDTQYF. DNA for the CDR3: TGTGCCAGCAGCCTGGGTCGGGGGACAGATACGCAGTATTTT.

The chain links TRBV11-1 to TRBJ1-6; 7 positions match TRBD1. CDR1 and CDR2 (germline): SGHAT, FQDESV (reference sequence). The CDR3 has 16 residues. V was clipped by 5 bases and J by 9 bases; unmatched bases: 13. CDR3 bases: TGTGCCAGCAGCCAATCCTACAGGGCAGGGGGTTCACCCCTCCACTTT. Protein product: CASSQSYRAGGSPLHF.

This sequence joins TRBV27 and TRBJ1-5; D is ambiguous. Germline V gene sequence: CDR1 MNHEY, CDR2 SMNVEV (reference sequence). The CDR3 extends over 11 amino acids. V was shortened by 2 bases and J by 7 bases, with 3 bases between the two germline ends. The CDR3 nucleotides read TGTGCCAGCAGTTTAATGCAGCCCCAGCATTTT. As protein: CASSLMQPQHF.

The rearrangement uses TRBV2 and TRBJ2-7; D not certain. There are 12 residues in the CDR3. Germline CDR1 is SNHLY and CDR2 is FYNNEI. Trimming took 5 bases from V and 4 from J, leaving 9 bases between them. CDR3 in amino acids: CASSYDGYEQYF. CDR3 in DNA: TGTGCCAGCAGTTACGACGGATACGAGCAGTACTTC.

Worth noting for this clone: Its ends do not fully match the called genes, so a read error is possible. The same CDR3 also results from other DNA sequences found in this sample. V gene TRBV25-1 combines with J gene TRBJ1-2; TRBD1 is a possible D gene (6 bases). CDR3 length: 15 residues. Germline loops: CDR1 MGHDK, CDR2 SYGVNS. The chain's CDR3 is CASSESGRGKGGYTF. CDR3 in DNA: TGCGCCAGCAGTGAATCCGGCAGGGGAAAGGGTGGCTACACCTTC.

The chain carries TRBV4-3 and TRBJ2-1; the D is unclear. This CDR3 has 16 amino acids. CDR1 is LGHNA, CDR2 YSLEER, per germline. The V end lost 0 bases, the J end lost 11 bases, and 20 bases lay between the germline ends. Here the CDR3 reads CASSQDPHLLNQQQFF. CDR3 nucleotides: TGCGCCAGCAGCCAAGATCCTCATCTGCTAAACCAACAGCAGTTCTTC.

This chain uses TRBV5-1 with TRBJ2-7; 7 positions agree with TRBD2. Germline values: CDR1 SGHRS, CDR2 YFSETQ. The CDR3 is 15 residues long. Trimming took 0 bases from V and 2 from J; bases not matched to a gene: 5. For the CDR3, the DNA is TGCGCCAGCAGCTTGGCAAGCGGGGTACCCTACGAGCAGTACTTC. Its protein is CASSLASGVPYEQYF.

This chain uses TRBV19 with TRBJ2-5; D is unclear. This CDR3 comprises 16 residues. Per germline, CDR1 LNHDA and CDR2 SQIVND (reference sequence). V lost 1 base and J 3 bases, leaving 15 bases between the germline ends. CDR3 sequence reads: CASSIVTGWEKETQYF. The CDR3 bases are TGTGCCAGTAGTATAGTAACGGGTTGGGAAAAAGAGACCCAGTACTTC.

This clone was picked up a small number of times. The chain employs TRBV5-4 and TRBJ2-1, with 11 bases lining up with TRBD2. In germline, CDR1 is SGHNT, CDR2 YYREEE (reference sequence). This CDR3 has 16 amino acids. Trimming at V came to 2 bases and at J to 4 bases, leaving 5 bases not matched to a gene. CDR3 loop: CASSFISGGAYNEQFF. The DNA for the CDR3 is TGTGCCAGCAGCTTTATTAGCGGGGGGGCATACAATGAGCAGTTCTTC. The complete variable domain, with remaining parts taken from reference TRBV5-4 and TRBJ2-1, reads ETGVTQSPTHLIKTRGQQVTLRCSSQSGHNTVSWYQQALGQGPQFIFQYYREEENGRGNFPPRFSGLQFPNYSSELNVNALELDDSALYLCASSFISGGAYNEQFFGPGTRLTVL.